The 30 T cell receptor beta chains below all came from one sample that was sequenced in a study of cytomegalovirus exposure and HLA in healthy donors. Vbeta (60) and Jbeta (13) primers were used in the PCR. Only in-frame clones appear in the TCRdb table, and some are missing; sequencing was by immunoSEQ multiplex PCR. The table includes about 170,000 clones, approximately 84% detected once. The sequenced sample consisted of PBMCs. These receptors were obtained from a woman aged 45-59 years in good health and CMV-seropositive.

The chain joins TRBV28 to TRBJ1-5; 9 bases map to TRBD1. The germline V gene has CDR1 MDHEN and CDR2 SYDVKM. The CDR3 has 15 amino acids. J was trimmed by 0 bases and V by 6 bases; bases with no gene match: 3. CDR3 bases: TGTGCCAGCAGGAAACAGGGGGCTAGCAATCAGCCCCAGCATTTT. This sequence encodes CASRKQGASNQPQHF. Combining the CDR3 with reference TRBV28 and TRBJ1-5 gives the whole variable domain DVKVTQSSRYLVKRTGEKVFLECVQDMDHENMFWYRQDPGLGLRLIYFSYDVKMKEKGDIPEGYSVSREKKERFSLILESASTNQTSMYLCASRKQGASNQPQHFGDGTRLSIL.

CDR3: CASSPSGLAGRAETQYF. The CDR3 nucleotides are TGTGCCAGCAGCCCGTCGGGACTAGCGGGGCGGGCGGAGACCCAGTACTTC. The chain combines TRBV13 with TRBJ2-5, with 13 bases aligning to TRBD2. Trimming at V came to 5 bases and at J to 5 bases, leaving 11 bases not matched to a gene. This CDR3 has 17 residues. CDR1 PRHDT and CDR2 FYEKMQ come from the germline V gene (reference sequence).

This sequence joins TRBV29-1 and TRBJ1-2; 8 bases fit TRBD1. V was pared by 6 bases and J by 10 bases, with 7 bases of the junction left unmatched. Germline V gene data show CDR1 as SQVTM and CDR2 as ANQGSEA. The length of the CDR3 is 11 residues. CDR3 DNA sequence: TGCAGCGTCTGGACAGGGAGTATCTACACCTTC. Protein product: CSVWTGSIYTF.

The rearrangement links TRBV5-4 to TRBJ2-1; 14 bases align to TRBD2. The V gene end was trimmed by 4 bases and the J gene end by 8 bases; junction bases not matched to a gene: 8. This CDR3 is 16 amino acids long. The germline V gene encodes CDR1 SGHNT and CDR2 YYREEE (reference sequence). The chain's CDR3 is CASSGTSGGLGYEQFF. The CDR3 coding sequence is TGTGCCAGCAGCGGGACTAGCGGGGGCCTGGGTTATGAGCAGTTCTTC. The full variable domain, rest sourced from reference TRBV5-4 and TRBJ2-1, is ETGVTQSPTHLIKTRGQQVTLRCSSQSGHNTVSWYQQALGQGPQFIFQYYREEENGRGNFPPRFSGLQFPNYSSELNVNALELDDSALYLCASSGTSGGLGYEQFFGPGTRLTVL.

The chain is built from TRBV5-4 and TRBJ2-7; 7 positions agree with TRBD2. The CDR3 totals 15 residues. V gave up 1 base and J gave up 5 bases; unmatched junction bases: 9. Looked up from germline, CDR1 is SGHNT and CDR2 is YYREEE (reference sequence). The CDR3 reads CASSLSWEGLDEQYF. The CDR3 DNA is TGTGCCAGCAGCTTGAGTTGGGAGGGCCTCGACGAGCAGTACTTC.

J is TRBJ2-7 and V is TRBV4-1, with D possibly being TRBD2 (6 bases). V was pared by 4 bases and J by 1 base, with 14 bases between. This CDR3 spans 15 amino acids. Per the germline V gene, CDR1 is MGHRA and CDR2 is YSYEKL. The CDR3 region has the DNA TGCGCCAGCAGCCTCGTGGAGGGGCCATCCTACGAGCAGTACTTC. Its protein product is CASSLVEGPSYEQYF.

The chain joins TRBV7-9 to TRBJ2-5, with D maybe TRBD2 (5 bases). The J call may be wrong; the DNA end is better matched by TRBJ2-7. Germline values: CDR1 SEHNR, CDR2 FQNEAQ (reference sequence). The CDR3 extends over 14 amino acids. The DNA for the CDR3 is TGTGCCAGCAGCTTAAACGGGAAAGAGTACGAGCAGTACTTC. This translates into CASSLNGKEYEQYF.

The V and J genes are TRBV7-9 and TRBJ1-1; a weak D match, TRBD1 (5 bases). Trimming took off 5 bases at V and 8 bases at J, with 21 bases between the two ends. The germline V gene encodes CDR1 SEHNR and CDR2 FQNEAQ (reference sequence). The CDR3 sequence is 15 residues long. CDR3 sequence reads: CASSPSNWGGMEAFF. CDR3 nucleotide sequence: TGTGCCAGCAGCCCATCAAATTGGGGGGGGATGGAAGCTTTCTTT.

This chain connects TRBV5-4 to TRBJ1-4, with 11 bases fitting TRBD1. The V segment lost 3 bases and the J segment 8 bases; nucleotides outside the gene matches: 12. The germline CDR1 and CDR2 sequences are SGHNT and YYREEE (reference sequence). The CDR3 consists of 17 residues. The CDR3 DNA follows: TGTGCCAGCAGCTCAAGAACCACCGGGACAGGGGGAGAAAAACTGTTTTTT. Translated: CASSSRTTGTGGEKLFF.

The table lists this clone with a count of one. This chain uses TRBV5-1 with TRBJ2-1; 13 bases map to TRBD2. V gave up 2 bases and J gave up 9 bases; unmatched junction bases: 5. Germline-derived CDR1 and CDR2 are SGHRS and YFSETQ. This CDR3 contains 15 residues. CDR3 bases: TGCGCCAGCAGCTTAGGACTAGCGGGAGTGGGTGAGCAGTTCTTC. Translating it yields CASSLGLAGVGEQFF.

The CDR3 spells CASSQDTGSYEQYF. Written as DNA, the CDR3 is TGCGCCAGCAGCCAAGATACAGGGTCCTACGAGCAGTACTTC. The chain employs TRBV4-3 and TRBJ2-7; maybe TRBD1 (6 bases). This CDR3 region has 14 residues. Germline V CDR1 and CDR2: LGHNA, YSLEER. V lost 0 bases, J lost 1 base, and 7 bases lay in between.

The rearrangement uses TRBV30 and TRBJ2-5; 9 bases line up with TRBD2. This CDR3 is built from 14 residues. Germline V gene data show CDR1 as GTSNPN and CDR2 as SVGIG (reference sequence). Trimming removed 7 bases from V and 9 bases from J; junction bases left unmatched: 15. The CDR3 loop reads CASKGRAGGSPQYF. CDR3 nucleotide sequence: TGTGCCTCGAAGGGGAGAGCGGGGGGTTCGCCCCAGTACTTC.

The chain links TRBV19 to TRBJ2-7; a possible D gene is TRBD1 (5 bases). Trimming left V 5 bases short and J 2 bases short, with 16 bases between. CDR1 is LNHDA, CDR2 SQIVND, per germline (reference sequence). The CDR3 consists of 15 residues. CDR3 region: CASSPSQTDPYEQYF. CDR3 nucleotide sequence: TGTGCCAGTAGTCCGAGCCAGACAGATCCCTACGAGCAGTACTTC.

A word on this clone: An end of the junction differs from the germline gene, which may be a read error. The chain has TRBV2 and TRBJ2-7; 7 bases match TRBD1. Per germline, CDR1 SNHLY and CDR2 FYNNEI. This CDR3 comprises 15 residues. Here the CDR3 DNA reads TGTGCCAGCAGGGAAGACAGGGTTACGTCCTACGAGCAGTACTTC. Translation gives CASREDRVTSYEQYF.

Of note for this clone: Compared with germline, one end of the junction differs, possibly owing to a read error. The chain employs TRBV7-9 and TRBJ2-7; TRBD1 agrees at 8 bases. The length of the CDR3 is 13 residues. Germline V gene lookup returns CDR1 SEHNR and CDR2 FQNEAQ (reference sequence). CDR3 bases: TGTTCCAGCAGCTTGGACAGGGTATCCGGGCAGTACTTC. Its translation is CSSSLDRVSGQYF. The full variable domain, in which reference TRBV7-9 and TRBJ2-7 provide the parts outside the CDR3, is DTGVSQNPRHKITKRGQNVTFRCDPISEHNRLYWYRQTLGQGPEFLTYFQNEAQLEKSRLLSDRFSAERPKGSFSTLEIQRTEQGDSAMYLCSSSLDRVSGQYFGPGTRLTVT.

J is TRBJ2-3 and V is TRBV5-6; no reliable D call. The germline CDR1 and CDR2 sequences are SGHDT and YYEEEE. V lost 4 bases and J 3 bases, leaving 6 bases between the germline ends. This CDR3 spans 12 amino acids. CDR3 DNA: TGTGCCAGCAGCACTTATACAGATACGCAGTATTTT. It yields the protein CASSTYTDTQYF.

CDR3 in amino acids: CASSVVRDLRTDTQYF. In DNA, the CDR3 is TGTGCCAGCAGCGTAGTTCGGGACTTACGCACAGATACGCAGTATTTT. V gene TRBV9 combines with J gene TRBJ2-3; D is perhaps TRBD2 (6 bases). The CDR3 is made up of 16 amino acids. From germline, CDR1 is SGDLS and CDR2 YYNGEE. Between the trimmed V and J ends, which lost 0 bases and 1 base, there was a span of 12 bases.

This sequence joins TRBV7-8 and TRBJ2-1; TRBD2 matches 10 bases. The germline V gene has CDR1 SGHVS and CDR2 FQNEAQ. Trimming cost V 8 bases and J 6 bases; bases outside gene matches: 4. CDR3 length: 13 residues. DNA of the CDR3: TGTGCCAGCCGACTAGCGGGTTTCAATGAGCAGTTCTTC. Translation: CASRLAGFNEQFF.

The genes are TRBV19 and TRBJ2-7; 7 bases fit TRBD1. J was trimmed by 4 bases and V by 1 base; bases with no gene match: 13. The germline gives CDR1 LNHDA, CDR2 SQIVND (reference sequence). CDR3 length: 17 residues. The CDR3 sequence: CASSIVDRQGNAYEQYF. CDR3 bases: TGTGCCAGTAGTATAGTAGATCGACAGGGAAATGCTTACGAGCAGTACTTC.

This clone showed up just once. V is TRBV10-3 and J is TRBJ2-1; TRBD2 matches 13 bases. The CDR3 is made up of 18 amino acids. CDR1 ENHRY and CDR2 SYGVKD come from the germline V gene. The trim removed 3 bases at V and 9 bases at J, leaving 14 bases unmatched. CDR3 amino acids: CAISEPGTSGGVGGEQFF. The CDR3 DNA is TGTGCCATCAGTGAACCGGGAACTAGCGGGGGGGTTGGGGGTGAGCAGTTCTTC.

The V and J genes are TRBV30 and TRBJ1-5; a weak D match, TRBD1 (5 bases). CDR1 GTSNPN and CDR2 SVGIG come from the germline V gene (reference sequence). The V and J ends lost 2 bases and 4 bases respectively, with 9 bases between them. The CDR3 covers 13 residues. The CDR3 DNA reads as TGTGCCTGGAGTAAGCGGGGGAATCAGCCCCAGCATTTT. This encodes CAWSKRGNQPQHF. Combining the CDR3 with reference TRBV30 and TRBJ1-5 gives the whole variable domain SQTIHQWPATLVQPVGSPLSLECTVEGTSNPNLYWYRQAAGRGLQLLFYSVGIGQISSEVPQNLSASRPQDRQFILSSKKLLLSDSGFYLCAWSKRGNQPQHFGDGTRLSIL.

V usage is TRBV2 and J usage is TRBJ2-7; weak D call: TRBD1 (5 bases). CDR3 length equals 14 residues. The germline V and J ends were trimmed by 5 bases and 0 bases, with 11 bases remaining between them. CDR1 is SNHLY, CDR2 FYNNEI, per germline. CDR3 nucleotides: TGTGCCAGCAGTCGGACAACCCTCTCCTACGAGCAGTACTTC. This codes for CASSRTTLSYEQYF.

This chain joins TRBV7-2 and TRBJ2-2, with 8 positions matching TRBD2. With V trimmed by 3 bases and J by 3 bases, 6 bases remained unmatched. The CDR3 spans 16 residues. The germline V gene has CDR1 SGHTA and CDR2 FQGNSA. In nucleotides, the CDR3 is TGTGCCAGCAGCTTCAGCGGGAGCCCTCACACCGGGGAGCTGTTTTTT. Its translation is CASSFSGSPHTGELFF. The full variable domain, rest sourced from reference TRBV7-2 and TRBJ2-2, is GAGVSQSPSNKVTEKGKDVELRCDPISGHTALYWYRQSLGQGLEFLIYFQGNSAPDKSGLPSDRFSAERTGGSVSTLTIQRTQQEDSAVYLCASSFSGSPHTGELFFGEGSRLTVL.

This chain links TRBV7-9 with TRBJ2-7; D possibly corresponds to TRBD2 (6 bases). Trimming shortened V by 3 bases and J by 0 bases, and 9 bases separated the two germline ends. CDR1 is SEHNR, CDR2 FQNEAQ, per germline (reference sequence). The CDR3 has 14 amino acids. The chain's CDR3 is CASSFGGDSYEQYF. The CDR3 region has the DNA TGTGCCAGCAGCTTTGGCGGGGACTCCTACGAGCAGTACTTC.

As concerns this clone: Other DNA sequences in this specimen translate into the identical CDR3. The chain has TRBV19 and TRBJ1-1; no reliable D call. V lost 5 bases to trimming and J lost 2 bases, with 9 bases between them. Germline V CDR1 and CDR2: LNHDA, SQIVND (reference sequence). This CDR3 spans 13 amino acids. CDR3 in amino acids: CASSFGRNTEAFF. The CDR3 DNA sequence: TGTGCCAGTAGTTTTGGCAGAAACACTGAAGCTTTCTTT.

The chain joins TRBV18 to TRBJ2-7, with a possible D match to TRBD1 (6 bases). The CDR3 is 14 residues long. V lost 2 bases and J lost 1, with 9 bases in between. Germline lookup yields CDR1 KGHSH and CDR2 LQKENI. The CDR3 DNA follows: TGTGCCAGCTCACCAAGGGACACGTCCTACGAGCAGTACTTC. Protein product: CASSPRDTSYEQYF.

The rearrangement uses TRBV9 and TRBJ2-1, with TRBD2 matching over 7 bases. This CDR3 is built from 16 residues. J lost 3 bases, V lost 0 bases, and 6 bases had no gene match. Germline lookup yields CDR1 SGDLS and CDR2 YYNGEE. CDR3 coding DNA: TGTGCCAGCAGCGTAGGGTCGGGGGGAAACTACAATGAGCAGTTCTTC. Its translation is CASSVGSGGNYNEQFF.

This clone was seen a few times. The chain couples TRBV15 to TRBJ1-2; 7 positions agree with TRBD1. V shed 1 base, J shed 4 bases, and the junction held 6 bases outside the gene matches. This CDR3 spans 15 amino acids. Germline CDR1 LNHNV, CDR2 YYDKDF (reference sequence). CDR3 region: CATSRGQGRGYGYTF. Here the CDR3 DNA reads TGTGCCACCAGCAGAGGACAGGGACGGGGCTATGGCTACACCTTC.

A single count supports this clone. The gene calls are TRBV4-1 and TRBJ1-5; D is unclear. V was pared by 0 bases and J by 0 bases, with 3 bases between. The germline V gene has CDR1 MGHRA and CDR2 YSYEKL. CDR3 size: 14 residues. The CDR3 sequence: CASSQDGSNQPQHF. CDR3 DNA sequence: TGCGCCAGCAGCCAAGACGGTAGCAATCAGCCCCAGCATTTT.

The chain couples TRBV28 to TRBJ2-1; the D gene is possibly TRBD1 (7 bases). In germline, CDR1 is MDHEN, CDR2 SYDVKM. With 4 bases removed from V and 7 bases from J, the gap between germline ends came to 17 bases. CDR3 length equals 15 residues. CDR3 coding DNA: TGTGCCAGCAGTTCTGACAGGGAGGCCGATAATGAGCAGTTCTTC. Protein sequence: CASSSDREADNEQFF.